The rows below give T cell receptor beta chains drawn from one sample of a study of blood T cell repertoires in COVID-19. TCRdb's table, derived via immunoSEQ multiplex PCR, lists solely in-frame clones and lacks some. In the table there are tens of thousands of clones, about 63% of which are singletons. The specimen sequenced was peripheral blood. The receptors come from a woman in her seventies with acute or convalescent COVID-19. CDR3s include the opening cysteine and the closing phenylalanine or tryptophan. The D gene is left open where the match is weak. Size tells how often a clone was seen (once, few, many) or the class of an expanded clone, and some rows leave it out.

.,.,TRBV27,TRBJ2-1,15,CASSYPGTPANEQFF,TGTGCCAGCAGTTACCCTGGGACTCCGGCGAATGAGCAGTTCTTC
.,TRBD2,TRBV25-1,TRBJ2-1,14,CASSGGLAGNEQFF,TGTGCCAGCAGTGGGGGACTAGCGGGGAATGAGCAGTTCTTC
.,.,TRBV4-1,TRBJ2-3,15,CASSRLALSTDTQYF,TGCGCCAGCAGCCGGCTGGCCTTGAGCACAGATACGCAGTATTTT
once,.,TRBV19,TRBJ2-1,14,CASSTWTVYNEQFF,TGTGCCAGTAGTACCTGGACTGTTTACAATGAGCAGTTCTTC
.,TRBD1,TRBV2,TRBJ2-2,16,CASSPGGIELGGELFF,TGTGCCAGCTCACCAGGGGGCATCGAACTAGGCGGGGAGCTGTTTTTT
.,.,TRBV7-8,TRBJ1-5,15,CASSFLSGLNQPQHF,TGTGCCAGCAGCTTCCTATCAGGGCTCAATCAGCCCCAGCATTTT
.,TRBD1,TRBV4-1,TRBJ1-5,19,CASSLLPGQGEGGNQPQHF,TGCGCCAGCAGCCTGCTCCCGGGACAGGGGGAGGGTGGCAATCAGCCCCAGCATTTT
.,.,TRBV5-1,TRBJ2-5,15,CASSLVGGVLVTQYF,TGCGCCAGCAGCTTGGTTGGGGGCGTTTTAGTGACCCAGTACTTC
.,.,TRBV5-1,TRBJ1-6,19,CASSLAGPGESSYNSPLHF,TGCGCCAGCAGCTTGGCCGGACCAGGGGAGAGCTCCTATAATTCACCCCTCCACTTT
.,.,TRBV7-9,TRBJ1-1,14,CASSQGTSGSEAFF,TGTGCCAGCAGCCAAGGGACATCGGGGTCTGAAGCTTTCTTT
.,.,TRBV5-4,TRBJ2-3,16,CASSLVRGLGTDTQYF,TGTGCCAGCAGCTTGGTTCGGGGGTTAGGAACAGATACGCAGTATTTT
.,TRBD2,TRBV18,TRBJ2-1,14,CASSPASGTDEQFF,TGTGCCAGCTCACCAGCTAGCGGTACAGATGAGCAGTTCTTC
.,TRBD1,TRBV4-1,TRBJ1-2,16,CASSPSPTGRVDGYTF,TGCGCCAGCAGCCCTTCTCCGACAGGGAGAGTGGACGGCTACACCTTC
.,.,TRBV6-6,TRBJ1-4,13,CASSWTVGEKLFF,TGTGCCAGCAGTTGGACAGTGGGTGAAAAACTGTTTTTT
few,.,TRBV6-6,TRBJ2-3,13,CASSDAGTDTQYF,TGTGCCAGCAGCGATGCGGGCACAGATACGCAGTATTTT